The 30 T cell receptor beta chains presented below share a single source sample, sequenced in a study of blood T cell repertoires in COVID-19 (TCRdb year 2020). Library preparation was by the immunoSEQ multiplex PCR assay. TCRdb obtained this table from immuneACCESS and retained in-frame rearrangements with V and J assigned. These tables miss some clones; where compared with another copy, unresolved V genes account for less than half of the shortfall, and the remainder is unexplained. For this sample the table gives some 35,000 clones, of which roughly 87% were detected only once. The ten largest clonotypes hold 7% to 8.5% of the sample. The sample consisted of peripheral blood. The source is a human donor in a cohort sampled during active COVID-19.

The CDR3, as DNA: TGTGCCAGTATCCCCAACCCCGGGGGGCTCGGCACTGAAGCTTTCTTT. It is translated as CASIPNPGGLGTEAFF. The V and J genes are TRBV19 and TRBJ1-1; D may be TRBD1 (6 bases). The ends were cut back, 7 bases at V and 4 bases at J, with 22 bases in the middle. The germline V gene encodes CDR1 LNHDA and CDR2 SQIVND (reference sequence). The CDR3 is 16 residues long.

The genes are TRBV27 and TRBJ1-4, with TRBD1 matching 10 bases. Germline loops: CDR1 MNHEY, CDR2 SMNVEV (reference sequence). The J segment lost 5 bases and the V segment lost 3 bases, leaving 6 bases of the junction unmatched. This CDR3 region has 16 residues. The CDR3 bases are TGTGCCAGCAGTTTTACCTGGACAGGGGGGAATGAAAAACTGTTTTTT. Translating gives CASSFTWTGGNEKLFF.

The gene calls are TRBV6-2 or TRBV6-3 and TRBJ2-7; D is ambiguous. Trimming removed 5 bases at V and 5 bases at J, with 13 bases between. The CDR3 length is 13 residues. In germline, CDR1 is MNHEY, CDR2 SVGEGT. CDR3 sequence reads: CASSRISRNEQYF. CDR3 nucleotides: TGTGCCAGCAGTCGGATCAGCAGGAACGAGCAGTACTTC.

The chain links TRBV4-1 to TRBJ1-2; perhaps TRBD1 as D (5 bases). The CDR3 runs to 14 residues. CDR1 is MGHRA, CDR2 YSYEKL, per germline. V was pared by 0 bases and J by 7 bases, with 12 bases between. DNA of the CDR3: TGCGCCAGCAGCCAAGATAATGGGGGAGGTGGCTACACCTTC. This translates into CASSQDNGGGGYTF.

The chain recombines TRBV19 with TRBJ2-1; D is ambiguous. Trimming cost V 1 base and J 3 bases, with 10 bases left between them. Germline CDR1 reads LNHDA; CDR2 reads SQIVND (reference sequence). This CDR3 contains 15 residues. The CDR3 DNA reads as TGTGCCAGTAGTATAGGCGGTAGAGACTACAATGAGCAGTTCTTC. It codes for CASSIGGRDYNEQFF.

Notes on this clone: Compared with germline, one end of the junction differs, possibly owing to a read error. V and J are TRBV2 and TRBJ2-3; D unclear. Germline V CDR1 and CDR2: SNHLY, FYNNEI. This CDR3 contains 11 residues. CDR3 nucleotides: TGTGCCGGCAGGCGGTTGGATACGCAGTATTTT. It specifies CAGRRLDTQYF.

This clone has only a few counts. J is TRBJ2-3 and V is TRBV4-3, with 11 positions matching TRBD2. There are 18 residues in the CDR3. Germline assignment: CDR1 LGHNA and CDR2 YSLEER. V was pared by 1 base and J by 4 bases, with 10 bases of the junction left unmatched. The CDR3 DNA follows: TGCGCCAGCAGCCAAGCCGCCACACTAGCGGGAGCCGCAGATACGCAGTATTTT. Translating it yields CASSQAATLAGAADTQYF.

This clone was seen only once. J is TRBJ2-1 and V is TRBV13; a possible D gene is TRBD1 (5 bases). The CDR3 extends over 14 amino acids. V lost 1 base, J lost 5 bases, and 9 bases lay in between. The germline gives CDR1 PRHDT, CDR2 FYEKMQ (reference sequence). CDR3 DNA: TGTGCCAGCAGCTTAGTGGACACGGACAATGAGCAGTTCTTC. It is translated as CASSLVDTDNEQFF.

The chain has TRBV6-6 and TRBJ2-7, with TRBD2 matching 7 bases. V lost 4 bases and J lost 5; bases outside the gene matches: 5. The germline V gene has CDR1 MNHNY and CDR2 SVGAGI (reference sequence). The CDR3 is made up of 13 amino acids. CDR3 nucleotide sequence: TGTGCCAGCAGTTCCCCCGCGGGGGACGAGCAGTACTTC. Translating gives CASSSPAGDEQYF.

This clone showed up just once. This chain connects TRBV7-2 to TRBJ2-3, with D unresolved. V was shortened by 1 base and J by 4 bases, with 9 bases between the two germline ends. The CDR3 runs 14 residues. Germline loops: CDR1 SGHTA, CDR2 FQGNSA. In DNA, the CDR3 is TGTGCCAGCAGCTTAGTGGTTTCGGCAGATACGCAGTATTTT. Its protein product is CASSLVVSADTQYF.

This clone was seen just once. The gene calls are TRBV28 and TRBJ2-7; a possible D gene is TRBD2 (6 bases). Per the germline V gene, CDR1 is MDHEN and CDR2 is SYDVKM. Trimming stripped 2 bases from V and 5 bases from J, with 7 bases between. The CDR3 loop spans 12 amino acids. The CDR3 DNA reads TGTGCCAGCAGTTTAGGGGGGAACGAGCAGTACTTC. Translated, it gives CASSLGGNEQYF.

This clone came up once. This chain connects TRBV5-5 to TRBJ2-7, with D unresolved. This CDR3 region has 13 residues. The ends were cut back, 3 bases at V and 3 bases at J, with 10 bases in the middle. CDR1 SGHKS and CDR2 YYEKEE come from the germline V gene (reference sequence). CDR3 protein: CASSSRQNYEQYF. The CDR3 DNA reads TGTGCCAGCAGCTCCAGGCAAAACTACGAGCAGTACTTC.

This chain joins TRBV15 and TRBJ2-5; 9 bases line up with TRBD2. Germline V gene lookup returns CDR1 LNHNV and CDR2 YYDKDF (reference sequence). V lost 5 bases, J lost 4 bases, and 11 bases stayed unmatched. This CDR3 spans 16 amino acids. As DNA, the CDR3 is TGTGCCACCAGCCGCCTAGCAGCGGGGGGAGGAGAGACCCAGTACTTC. Translation: CATSRLAAGGGETQYF.

The V call is TRBV18, the J call TRBJ1-1; possibly TRBD1 for D (5 bases). Trimming shortened V by 1 base and J by 7 bases, and 7 bases separated the two germline ends. This CDR3 has 12 residues. Germline loops: CDR1 KGHSH, CDR2 LQKENI. CDR3 sequence (DNA): TGTGCCAGCTCACCACAGGGGTTTGAAGCTTTCTTT. It encodes CASSPQGFEAFF.

This sequence joins TRBV27 and TRBJ2-1; 8 nucleotides line up with TRBD1. The J segment lost 0 bases and the V segment lost 2 bases, leaving 9 bases of the junction unmatched. This CDR3 contains 18 residues. Germline V gene lookup returns CDR1 MNHEY and CDR2 SMNVEV (reference sequence). The CDR3 DNA follows: TGTGCCAGCAGTTTACGACGCAGGGGGCCCCTCTCCTACAATGAGCAGTTCTTC. It encodes CASSLRRRGPLSYNEQFF.

The chain employs TRBV30 and TRBJ2-3; 10 nucleotides agree with TRBD1. Germline CDR1 reads GTSNPN; CDR2 reads SVGIG (reference sequence). Unmatched junction bases numbered 3, after V lost 5 bases and J lost 4 bases. The CDR3 contains 13 residues. The CDR3 coding sequence is TGTGCCTGGTCGACAGGGGGCGCAGATACGCAGTATTTT. This translates into CAWSTGGADTQYF.

This clone was counted once. The rearrangement links TRBV21-1 to TRBJ2-1; the D segment call TRBD2 is taken from the table without a DNA check. TRBV21-1 is shown as a pseudogene. CDR3 size: 16 residues. This chain's CDR3 is CASSKPSGGASNEQFF. For the CDR3, the DNA is TGTGCCAGCAGCAAGCCTAGCGGGGGGGCGAGTAATGAGCAGTTCTTC.

The chain has TRBV24-1 and TRBJ2-1, with TRBD2 matching 8 bases. Germline V gene sequence: CDR1 KGHDR, CDR2 SFDVKD. With V trimmed by 3 bases and J by 10 bases, 13 bases remained unmatched. The CDR3 totals 16 residues. The CDR3 protein is CATSDPGLGRFGEQFF. The CDR3 DNA is TGTGCCACCAGTGATCCGGGACTAGGGAGATTTGGGGAGCAGTTCTTC.

The V gene is TRBV6-6, the J gene TRBJ2-2; D is uncertain. The germline V gene has CDR1 MNHNY and CDR2 SVGAGI (reference sequence). V gave up 0 bases and J gave up 8 bases, with 4 bases separating them. The CDR3 covers 12 residues. For the CDR3, the DNA is TGTGCCAGCAGTTACTCGGAGGGGGAGCTGTTTTTT. Residues: CASSYSEGELFF.

The chain recombines TRBV9 with TRBJ1-3; possible D gene TRBD1, 5 bases. V was shortened by 0 bases and J by 0 bases, with 7 bases between the two germline ends. The CDR3 runs 15 residues. Germline lookup yields CDR1 SGDLS and CDR2 YYNGEE. CDR3 in amino acids: CASSVAQGSGNTIYF. DNA of the CDR3: TGTGCCAGCAGCGTAGCCCAGGGCTCTGGAAACACCATATATTTT.

This chain connects TRBV5-4 to TRBJ1-1; possible D gene TRBD1, 6 bases. This CDR3 contains 12 residues. V was cut by 4 bases and J by 6 bases, with 10 bases left in between. Germline CDR1 is SGHNT and CDR2 is YYREEE (reference sequence). The CDR3 region is CASSQDSPEAFF. CDR3 in DNA: TGTGCCAGCAGCCAGGACAGCCCTGAAGCTTTCTTT. The full variable domain, in which reference TRBV5-4 and TRBJ1-1 provide the parts outside the CDR3, is ETGVTQSPTHLIKTRGQQVTLRCSSQSGHNTVSWYQQALGQGPQFIFQYYREEENGRGNFPPRFSGLQFPNYSSELNVNALELDDSALYLCASSQDSPEAFFGQGTRLTVV.

The gene calls are TRBV6-6 and TRBJ1-5; 9 bases match TRBD1. There are 15 residues in the CDR3. J gave up 7 bases and V 5 bases, and 9 bases lay outside the gene matches. Germline V gene lookup returns CDR1 MNHNY and CDR2 SVGAGI (reference sequence). DNA of the CDR3: TGTGCCAGCAGTCAAGGAGGGACAGGGAGCCAGCCCCAGCATTTT. Amino acids: CASSQGGTGSQPQHF.

The chain recombines TRBV19 with TRBJ2-1; D gene uncertain. The CDR3 runs to 15 residues. Germline assignment: CDR1 LNHDA and CDR2 SQIVND (reference sequence). V lost 1 base, J lost 2 bases, and 9 bases lay in between. In DNA form, the CDR3 reads TGTGCCAGTAGTATAGTGTTACTTCCCTACAATGAGCAGTTCTTC. Translated: CASSIVLLPYNEQFF. Using reference TRBV19 and TRBJ2-1 for the parts outside the CDR3, the full variable domain is DGGITQSPKYLFRKEGQNVTLSCEQNLNHDAMYWYRQDPGQGLRLIYYSQIVNDFQKGDIAEGYSVSREKKESFPLTVTSAQKNPTAFYLCASSIVLLPYNEQFFGPGTRLTVL.

The chain employs TRBV13 and TRBJ2-2, with D maybe TRBD2 (6 bases). Trimming cost V 6 bases and J 1 base, with 12 bases left between them. The length of the CDR3 is 15 residues. Germline V gene lookup returns CDR1 PRHDT and CDR2 FYEKMQ (reference sequence). CDR3 DNA: TGTGCCAGCAGATGGAGGGCCTGGAACACCGGGGAGCTGTTTTTT. Protein: CASRWRAWNTGELFF.

The V gene is TRBV7-3, the J gene TRBJ1-2, with a weak D call TRBD1 (6 bases). The CDR3 is made up of 14 amino acids. Germline loops: CDR1 SGHTA, CDR2 FQGTGA. The V and J ends lost 5 bases and 8 bases respectively, with 18 bases between them. CDR3 nucleotides: TGTGCCAGCAGCCCCCGGGGGGGGCGCGGGGGCTACACCTTC. It translates to CASSPRGGRGGYTF.

The V and J genes are TRBV6-5 and TRBJ2-7; perhaps TRBD1 as D (6 bases). Trimming stripped 6 bases from V and 1 base from J, with 13 bases between. This CDR3 has 14 amino acids. The germline V gene has CDR1 MNHEY and CDR2 SVGAGI. The CDR3 nucleotides read TGTGCCAGCAGCCCACTCAGGGGTTCCTACGAGCAGTACTTC. This gives the protein CASSPLRGSYEQYF.

This sequence joins TRBV4-1 and TRBJ2-7; maybe TRBD2 (6 bases). The CDR3 extends over 14 amino acids. In germline, CDR1 is MGHRA, CDR2 YSYEKL. The ends were cut back, 0 bases at V and 5 bases at J, with 11 bases in the middle. In DNA, the CDR3 is TGCGCCAGCAGCCAAGAGCGGGGATCCGACGAGCAGTACTTC. It yields the protein CASSQERGSDEQYF.

This sequence joins TRBV9 and TRBJ1-2; TRBD1 matches 7 bases. Germline loops: CDR1 SGDLS, CDR2 YYNGEE. The ends lost 3 bases at V and 0 bases at J; junction bases unmatched: 8. This CDR3 comprises 16 residues. CDR3 amino acids: CASSARTGEANYGYTF. The CDR3 DNA sequence: TGTGCCAGCAGCGCCCGGACAGGCGAAGCTAACTATGGCTACACCTTC.

The J gene is TRBJ2-1, the V gene TRBV7-2; 7 positions agree with TRBD2. Germline V gene sequence: CDR1 SGHTA, CDR2 FQGNSA. This CDR3 contains 15 residues. The trim removed 3 bases at V and 7 bases at J, leaving 9 bases unmatched. CDR3 coding DNA: TGTGCCAGCAGCTTTTGGGCTAGCGGCCTAAATGAGCAGTTCTTC. As protein: CASSFWASGLNEQFF.

J is TRBJ2-1 and V is TRBV7-2; weak D call: TRBD2 (6 bases). Trimming shortened V by 2 bases and J by 2 bases, and 13 bases separated the two germline ends. The CDR3 has 16 residues. Germline CDR1 is SGHTA and CDR2 is FQGNSA. This CDR3 reads CASSLSGGVTYNEQFF. The CDR3 region has the DNA TGTGCCAGCAGCTTATCCGGGGGAGTCACCTACAATGAGCAGTTCTTC.